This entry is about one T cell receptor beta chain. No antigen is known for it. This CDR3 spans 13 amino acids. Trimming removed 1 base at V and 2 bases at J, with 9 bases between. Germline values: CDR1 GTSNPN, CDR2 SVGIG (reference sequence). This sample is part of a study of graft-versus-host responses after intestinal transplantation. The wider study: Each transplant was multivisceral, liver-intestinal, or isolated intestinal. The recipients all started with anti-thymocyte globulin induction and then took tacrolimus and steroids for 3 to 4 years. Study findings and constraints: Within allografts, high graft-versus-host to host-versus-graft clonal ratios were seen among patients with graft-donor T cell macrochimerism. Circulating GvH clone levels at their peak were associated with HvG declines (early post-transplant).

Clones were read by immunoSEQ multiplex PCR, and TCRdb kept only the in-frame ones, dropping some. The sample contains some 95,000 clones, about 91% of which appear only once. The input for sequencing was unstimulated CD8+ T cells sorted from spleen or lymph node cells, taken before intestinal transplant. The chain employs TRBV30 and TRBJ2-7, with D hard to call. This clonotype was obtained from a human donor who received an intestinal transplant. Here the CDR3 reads CAWSATIAYEQYF. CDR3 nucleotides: TGTGCCTGGAGTGCAACTATCGCCTACGAGCAGTACTTC.